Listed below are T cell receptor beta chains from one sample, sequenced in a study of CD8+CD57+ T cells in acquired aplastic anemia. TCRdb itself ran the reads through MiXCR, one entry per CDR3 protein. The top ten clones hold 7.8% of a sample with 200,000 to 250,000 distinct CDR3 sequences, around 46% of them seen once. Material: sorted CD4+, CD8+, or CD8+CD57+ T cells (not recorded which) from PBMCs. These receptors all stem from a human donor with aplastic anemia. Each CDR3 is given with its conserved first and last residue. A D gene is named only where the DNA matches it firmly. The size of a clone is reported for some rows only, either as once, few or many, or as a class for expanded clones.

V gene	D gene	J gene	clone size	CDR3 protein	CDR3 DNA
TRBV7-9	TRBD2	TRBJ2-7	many	CASSLATPRGDEQYF	TGTGCCAGCAGCTTAGCGACCCCCCGGGGGGACGAGCAGTACTTC
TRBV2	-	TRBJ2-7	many	CASSESGSYEQYF	TGTGCCAGCAGTGAATCGGGGTCCTACGAGCAGTACTTC
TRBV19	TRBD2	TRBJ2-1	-	CASSISSGTYNEQFF	TGTGCCAGTAGTATCTCTAGCGGGACCTACAATGAGCAGTTCTTC
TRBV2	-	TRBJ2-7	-	CASSAGAYEQYF	TGTGCCAGCAGTGCTGGGGCCTACGAGCAGTACTTC
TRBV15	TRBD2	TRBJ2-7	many	CATKLAVLSYEQYF	TGTGCCACCAAGCTAGCGGTATTATCCTACGAGCAGTACTTC
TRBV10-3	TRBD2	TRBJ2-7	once	CAISESDSGDYERYF	TGTGCCATCAGTGAGTCAGATAGCGGGGACTACGAGCGGTACTTC
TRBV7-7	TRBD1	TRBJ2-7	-	CASSLNTGTGLPYEQYF	TGTGCTAGCAGCCTAAACACCGGGACAGGGCTGCCCTACGAGCAGTACTTC
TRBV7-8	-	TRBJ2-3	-	CASSLGTLSTDTQYF	TGTGCCAGCAGCTTAGGAACGTTAAGCACAGATACGCAGTATTTT
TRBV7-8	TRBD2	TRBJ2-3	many	CASSPGTGLAGRTDTQYF	TGTGCCAGCAGCCCCGGGACAGGACTAGCGGGGCGGACAGATACGCAGTATTTT
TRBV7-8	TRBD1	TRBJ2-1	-	CASSQRDRGPNEQFF	TGTGCCAGCAGCCAACGAGACAGGGGGCCCAATGAGCAGTTCTTC
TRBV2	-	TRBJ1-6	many	CARTTDRGSPLHF	TGTGCCAGAACGACAGACCGGGGCTCACCCCTCCACTTT
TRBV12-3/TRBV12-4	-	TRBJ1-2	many	CASEGRGAGYTF	TGTGCCAGTGAAGGGAGGGGGGCTGGCTACACCTTC
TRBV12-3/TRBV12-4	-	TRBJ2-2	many	CASNQVANTGELFF	TGTGCCAGCAACCAGGTCGCGAACACCGGGGAGCTGTTTTTT
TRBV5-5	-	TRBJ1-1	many	CASSLVWGTEAFF	TGTGCCAGCAGCTTGGTTTGGGGGACTGAAGCTTTCTTT
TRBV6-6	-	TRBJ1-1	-	CASVGARTEAFF	TGTGCCAGCGTGGGGGCAAGGACTGAAGCTTTCTTT
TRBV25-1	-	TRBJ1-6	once	CASSEERGHYNSPLHF	TGTGCCAGCAGTGAAGAGAGAGGACATTATAATTCACCCCTCCACTTT
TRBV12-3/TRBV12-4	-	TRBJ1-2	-	CASFGQRPYGYTF	TGTGCCAGCTTCGGACAGAGGCCCTATGGCTACACCTTC
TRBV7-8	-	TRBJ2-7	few	CASSLAGVPYEQYF	TGTGCCAGCAGCTTGGCCGGGGTTCCGTACGAGCAGTACTTC